This TCR beta chain derives from a study of blood T cell repertoires in COVID-19. The overall study: COVID-19 samples, acute and convalescent, were from the United States, Italy and Spain. PBMCs, B-cell-depleted T cells, or T cells were the source of the cDNA or gDNA that made up the material.

There are 15 residues in the CDR3. The V and J ends lost 0 bases and 7 bases, in that order; junction bases with no gene match: 7. Per the germline V gene, CDR1 is SGDLS and CDR2 is YYNGEE. TCRdb keeps only in-frame clones here, not all; method: immunoSEQ multiplex PCR. The sample contains 65,000 to 90,000 clones, 86% of which appear only once. This TCR was recovered from an elderly man with COVID-19, enrolled during active disease. The chain employs TRBV9 and TRBJ1-3; 7 nucleotides match TRBD1. Sequenced material: peripheral blood. The CDR3 DNA reads as TGTGCCAGCAGCGTAGCGAACACAGGGGTCAACACCATATATTTT. Residues: CASSVANTGVNTIYF.